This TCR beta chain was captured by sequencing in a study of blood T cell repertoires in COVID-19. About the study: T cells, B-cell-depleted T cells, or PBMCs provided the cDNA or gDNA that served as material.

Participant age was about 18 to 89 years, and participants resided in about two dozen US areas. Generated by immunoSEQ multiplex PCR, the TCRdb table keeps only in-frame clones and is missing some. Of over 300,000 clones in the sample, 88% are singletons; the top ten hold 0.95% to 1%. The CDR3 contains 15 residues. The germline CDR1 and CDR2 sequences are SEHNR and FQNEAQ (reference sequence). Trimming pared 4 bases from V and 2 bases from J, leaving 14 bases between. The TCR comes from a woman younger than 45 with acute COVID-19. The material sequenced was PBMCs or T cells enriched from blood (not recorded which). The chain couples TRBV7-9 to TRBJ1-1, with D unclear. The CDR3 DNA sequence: TGTGCCAGCAGCTCTCCCGGGAGTGGAAACACTGAAGCTTTCTTT. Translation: CASSSPGSGNTEAFF.